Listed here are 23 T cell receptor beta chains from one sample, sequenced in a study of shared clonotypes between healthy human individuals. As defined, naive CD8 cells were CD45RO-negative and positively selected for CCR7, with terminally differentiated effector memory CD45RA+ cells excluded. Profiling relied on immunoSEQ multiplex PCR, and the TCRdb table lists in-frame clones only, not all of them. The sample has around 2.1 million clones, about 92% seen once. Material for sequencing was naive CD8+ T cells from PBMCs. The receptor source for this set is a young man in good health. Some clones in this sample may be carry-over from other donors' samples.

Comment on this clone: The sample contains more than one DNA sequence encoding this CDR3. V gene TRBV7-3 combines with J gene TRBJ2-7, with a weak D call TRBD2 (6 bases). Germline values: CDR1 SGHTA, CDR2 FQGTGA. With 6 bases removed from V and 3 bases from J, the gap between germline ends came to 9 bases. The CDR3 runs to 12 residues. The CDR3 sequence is CASSPGGYEQYF. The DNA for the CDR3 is TGTGCCAGCAGTCCCGGGGGCTACGAGCAGTACTTC.

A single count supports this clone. In DNA form, the CDR3 reads TGTGCCAGCAGTACGGGACTAGCGGGAGTCTACAATGAGCAGTTCTTC. Translation gives CASSTGLAGVYNEQFF. This sequence joins TRBV27 and TRBJ2-1; 14 bases line up with TRBD2. Germline V lookup: CDR1 MNHEY, CDR2 SMNVEV (reference sequence). This CDR3 comprises 16 residues. The V segment lost 5 bases and the J segment 3 bases; nucleotides outside the gene matches: 3.

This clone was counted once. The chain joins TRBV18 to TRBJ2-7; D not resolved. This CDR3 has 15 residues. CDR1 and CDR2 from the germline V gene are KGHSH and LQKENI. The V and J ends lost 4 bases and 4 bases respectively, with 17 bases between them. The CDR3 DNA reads TGTGCCAGCTCACTCTTTTCGGCCTTGCTGTACGAGCAGTACTTC. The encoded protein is CASSLFSALLYEQYF.

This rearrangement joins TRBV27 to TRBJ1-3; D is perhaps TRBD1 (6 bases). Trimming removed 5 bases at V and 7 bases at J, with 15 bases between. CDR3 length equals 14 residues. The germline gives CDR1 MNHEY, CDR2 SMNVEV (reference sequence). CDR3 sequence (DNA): TGTGCCAGCAGTCCGATGCCGGACAGTAACACCATATATTTT. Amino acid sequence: CASSPMPDSNTIYF.

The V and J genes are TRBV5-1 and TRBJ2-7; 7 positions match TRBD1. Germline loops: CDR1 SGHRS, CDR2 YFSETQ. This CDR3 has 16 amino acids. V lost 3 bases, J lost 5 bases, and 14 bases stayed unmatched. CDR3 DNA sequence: TGCGCCAGCAGCTACAGGACAGGCCCCCGCTGGGACGAGCAGTACTTC. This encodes CASSYRTGPRWDEQYF.

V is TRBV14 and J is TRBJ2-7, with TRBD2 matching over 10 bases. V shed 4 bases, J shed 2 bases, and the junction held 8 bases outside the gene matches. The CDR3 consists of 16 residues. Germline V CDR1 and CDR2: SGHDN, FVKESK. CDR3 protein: CASSPLALAGAYEQYF. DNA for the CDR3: TGTGCCAGCAGCCCCCTCGCGCTAGCGGGGGCCTACGAGCAGTACTTC.

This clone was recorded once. The CDR3 coding sequence is TGTGCCAGCAGCCCCCTACTAGGGGAAAGGACCGAGCAGTACTTC. Its translation: CASSPLLGERTEQYF. The chain employs TRBV7-9 and TRBJ2-7, with D perhaps assigned TRBD1 or TRBD2 (5 bases each). Trimming pared 5 bases from V and 6 bases from J, leaving 20 bases between. The germline CDR1 and CDR2 sequences are SEHNR and FQNEAQ (reference sequence). The CDR3 covers 15 residues.

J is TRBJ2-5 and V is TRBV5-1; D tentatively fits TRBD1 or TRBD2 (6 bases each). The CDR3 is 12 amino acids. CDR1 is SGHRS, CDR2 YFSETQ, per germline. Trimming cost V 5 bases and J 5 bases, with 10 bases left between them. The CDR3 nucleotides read TGCGCCAGCAGAGGGGGGACTGAGACCCAGTACTTC. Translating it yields CASRGGTETQYF.

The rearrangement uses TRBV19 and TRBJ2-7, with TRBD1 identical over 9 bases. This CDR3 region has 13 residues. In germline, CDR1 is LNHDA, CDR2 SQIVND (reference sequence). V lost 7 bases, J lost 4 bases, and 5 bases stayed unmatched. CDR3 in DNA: TGTGCCAGTATCGACAGGGGGGGATACGAGCAGTACTTC. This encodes CASIDRGGYEQYF.

The CDR3 region has the DNA TGTGCCAGCAGCTTAGAGGGACTGTCACGAGGGGAGCAGTTCTTC. Its translation: CASSLEGLSRGEQFF. This rearrangement joins TRBV11-2 to TRBJ2-1, with D perhaps matching TRBD2 (6 bases). Trimming removed 0 bases from V and 10 bases from J, with 16 bases in between. This CDR3 region has 15 residues. CDR1 and CDR2 from the germline V gene are SGHAT and FQNNGV. Based on the CDR3 plus reference TRBV11-2 and TRBJ2-1, the full variable domain is EAGVAQSPRYKIIEKRQSVAFWCNPISGHATLYWYQQILGQGPKLLIQFQNNGVVDDSQLPKDRFSAERLKGVDSTLKIQPAKLEDSAVYLCASSLEGLSRGEQFFGPGTRLTVL.

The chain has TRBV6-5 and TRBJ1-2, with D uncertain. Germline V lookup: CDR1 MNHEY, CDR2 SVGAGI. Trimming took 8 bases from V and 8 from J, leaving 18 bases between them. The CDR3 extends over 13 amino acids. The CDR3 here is CASGSGYQEGYTF. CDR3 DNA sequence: TGTGCCAGCGGATCTGGTTACCAGGAGGGCTACACCTTC.

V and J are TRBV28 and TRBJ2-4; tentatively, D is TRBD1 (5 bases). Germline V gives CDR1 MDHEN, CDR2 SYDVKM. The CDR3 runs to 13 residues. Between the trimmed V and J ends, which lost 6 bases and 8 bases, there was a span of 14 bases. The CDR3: CASRESQTDIQYF. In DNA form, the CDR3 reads TGTGCCAGCAGAGAGAGTCAGACAGACATTCAGTACTTC.

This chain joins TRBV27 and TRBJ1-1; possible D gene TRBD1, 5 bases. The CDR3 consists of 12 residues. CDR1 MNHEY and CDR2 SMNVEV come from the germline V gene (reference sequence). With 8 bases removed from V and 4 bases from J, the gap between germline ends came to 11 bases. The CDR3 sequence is CASAQGSTEAFF. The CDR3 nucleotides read TGTGCCAGCGCTCAGGGTAGCACTGAAGCTTTCTTT.

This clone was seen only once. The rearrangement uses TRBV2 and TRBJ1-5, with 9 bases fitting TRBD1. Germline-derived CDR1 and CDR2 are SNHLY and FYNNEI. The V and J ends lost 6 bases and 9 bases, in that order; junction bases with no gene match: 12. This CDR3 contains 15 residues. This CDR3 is CASSGHRTGEGPQHF. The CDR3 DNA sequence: TGTGCCAGCAGCGGCCATCGGACAGGGGAAGGGCCCCAGCATTTT.

The CDR3 region has the DNA TGTGCCAGCAGATCTACTAGCGCGAGCTCCTACAATGAGCAGTTCTTC. Amino acid sequence: CASRSTSASSYNEQFF. V is TRBV25-1 and J is TRBJ2-1; 7 positions match TRBD2. The CDR3 length is 16 residues. V lost 6 bases to trimming and J lost 0 bases; unmatched junction nucleotides: 8. The germline gives CDR1 MGHDK, CDR2 SYGVNS.

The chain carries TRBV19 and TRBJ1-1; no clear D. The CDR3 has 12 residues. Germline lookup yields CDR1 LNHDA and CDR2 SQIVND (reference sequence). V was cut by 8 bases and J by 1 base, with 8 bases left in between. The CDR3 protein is CASLAGNTEAFF. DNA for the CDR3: TGTGCCAGTCTTGCGGGGAACACTGAAGCTTTCTTT. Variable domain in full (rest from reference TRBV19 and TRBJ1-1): DGGITQSPKYLFRKEGQNVTLSCEQNLNHDAMYWYRQDPGQGLRLIYYSQIVNDFQKGDIAEGYSVSREKKESFPLTVTSAQKNPTAFYLCASLAGNTEAFFGQGTRLTVV.

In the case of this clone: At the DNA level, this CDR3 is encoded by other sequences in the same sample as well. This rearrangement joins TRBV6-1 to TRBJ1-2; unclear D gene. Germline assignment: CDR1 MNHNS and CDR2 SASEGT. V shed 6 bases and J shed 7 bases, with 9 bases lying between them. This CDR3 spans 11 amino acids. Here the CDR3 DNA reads TGTGCCAGCAGCGAGGGAGGTGGCTACACCTTC. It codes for CASSEGGGYTF.

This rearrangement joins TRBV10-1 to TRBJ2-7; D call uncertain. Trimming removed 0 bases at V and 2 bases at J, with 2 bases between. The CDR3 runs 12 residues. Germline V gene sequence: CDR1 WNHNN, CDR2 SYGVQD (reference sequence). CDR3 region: CASSESPYEQYF. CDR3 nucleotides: TGCGCCAGCAGTGAGTCCCCCTACGAGCAGTACTTC.

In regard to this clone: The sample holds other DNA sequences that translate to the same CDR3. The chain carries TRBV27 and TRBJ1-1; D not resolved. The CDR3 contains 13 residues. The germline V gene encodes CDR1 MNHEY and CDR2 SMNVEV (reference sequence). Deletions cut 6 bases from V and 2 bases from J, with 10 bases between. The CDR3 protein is CASSLTENTEAFF. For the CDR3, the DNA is TGTGCCAGCAGCCTAACGGAAAACACTGAAGCTTTCTTT.

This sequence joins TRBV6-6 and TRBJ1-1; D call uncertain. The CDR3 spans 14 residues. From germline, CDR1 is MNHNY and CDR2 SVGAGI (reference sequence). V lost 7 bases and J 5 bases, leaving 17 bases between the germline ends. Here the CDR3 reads CASTTGRAATEAFF. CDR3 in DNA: TGTGCCAGCACAACTGGACGGGCCGCTACTGAAGCTTTCTTT.

Here the CDR3 reads CASSFMAPGELFF. The CDR3 region has the DNA TGTGCCAGCAGTTTTATGGCTCCCGGGGAGCTGTTTTTT. The chain joins TRBV27 to TRBJ2-2; D remains unclear. Trimming left V 3 bases short and J 6 bases short, with 8 bases between. Germline V gene lookup returns CDR1 MNHEY and CDR2 SMNVEV (reference sequence). The CDR3 covers 13 residues.

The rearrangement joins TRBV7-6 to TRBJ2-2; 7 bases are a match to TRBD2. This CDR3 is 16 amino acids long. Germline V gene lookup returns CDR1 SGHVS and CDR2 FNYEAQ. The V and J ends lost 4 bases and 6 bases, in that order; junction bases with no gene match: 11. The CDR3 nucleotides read TGTGCCAGCAGCTCCGCCCTGGCTAGCGGATCCGGGGAGCTGTTTTTT. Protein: CASSSALASGSGELFF.

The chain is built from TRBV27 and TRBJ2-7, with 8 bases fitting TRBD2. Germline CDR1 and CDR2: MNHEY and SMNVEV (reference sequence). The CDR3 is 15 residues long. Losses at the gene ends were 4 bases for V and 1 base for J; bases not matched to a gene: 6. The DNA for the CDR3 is TGTGCCAGCAGTTCCCTCTTAGCGGGATCCTACGAGCAGTACTTC. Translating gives CASSSLLAGSYEQYF.